Below are 13 T cell receptor beta chains sequenced from a single sample in a study of a mutant IDH1 vaccine in newly diagnosed glioma. Repertoires were generated with immunoSEQ multiplex PCR, while TCRdb's copy carries only in-frame clones and drops some. The table shows 75,000 to 80,000 clones, with more than 80% occurring only once. These receptors' antigens are unknown. The time point: week 23, last vaccination. In the vaccine, a single dose held 300 ug of the mutant IDH1 20-mer peptide, along with topical imiquimod. The sample consisted of PBMCs, taken from a glioma patient whose treatment included an IDH1 peptide vaccine. The receptors originated from a woman aged 45-65 years with glioma.

The chain combines TRBV19 with TRBJ1-2, with D tentatively TRBD1 (5 bases). The CDR3 length is 15 residues. Germline CDR1 and CDR2: LNHDA and SQIVND (reference sequence). Trimming stripped 3 bases from V and 3 bases from J, with 14 bases between. CDR3 region: CASSISTGRDYGYTF. The CDR3 coding sequence is TGTGCCAGTAGTATTAGTACAGGTCGTGACTATGGCTACACCTTC.

The rearrangement links TRBV28 to TRBJ2-7, with 12 positions matching TRBD2. Germline lookup yields CDR1 MDHEN and CDR2 SYDVKM. The CDR3 length is 15 residues. Trimming removed 4 bases from V and 3 bases from J; junction bases left unmatched: 4. The CDR3: CASSSLAGGLYEQYF. The CDR3 coding sequence is TGTGCCAGCAGTTCTCTAGCGGGAGGGCTCTACGAGCAGTACTTC.

The J gene is TRBJ2-1, the V gene TRBV6-5, with D unclear. The CDR3 is 16 residues long. The V and J ends lost 0 bases and 10 bases respectively, with 19 bases between them. CDR1 is MNHEY, CDR2 SVGAGI, per germline. The CDR3 spells CASSYSNPSAPGEQFF. CDR3 nucleotide sequence: TGTGCCAGCAGTTACTCCAACCCGTCTGCCCCTGGGGAGCAGTTCTTC.

This chain joins TRBV14 and TRBJ2-5, with D perhaps matching TRBD2 (5 bases). In germline, CDR1 is SGHDN, CDR2 FVKESK. Trimming took off 2 bases at V and 2 bases at J, with 12 bases between the two ends. The CDR3 contains 15 residues. CDR3: CASSQSLGVQETQYF. DNA for the CDR3: TGTGCCAGCAGCCAATCCCTCGGGGTGCAAGAGACCCAGTACTTC.

The V gene is TRBV28, the J gene TRBJ2-3, with D maybe TRBD1 (8 bases). Trimming cost V 4 bases and J 3 bases, with 23 bases left between them. Germline values: CDR1 MDHEN, CDR2 SYDVKM. The CDR3 extends over 18 amino acids. CDR3 coding DNA: TGTGCCAGCAGTTCGACAGGGGTAGCGGGCTGGGGAACAGATACGCAGTATTTT. Translated: CASSSTGVAGWGTDTQYF.

The chain recombines TRBV6-5 with TRBJ1-2; D uncertain. V was shortened by 6 bases and J by 9 bases, with 17 bases between the two germline ends. Per the germline V gene, CDR1 is MNHEY and CDR2 is SVGAGI. The CDR3 has 13 residues. CDR3 residues: CASRKPSGRSYTF. The CDR3, as DNA: TGTGCCAGCAGAAAACCGAGTGGTCGGAGCTACACCTTC.

This clone turned up a few times. This rearrangement joins TRBV7-9 to TRBJ1-2; 10 nucleotides line up with TRBD1. In germline, CDR1 is SEHNR, CDR2 FQNEAQ (reference sequence). Germline trimming cut 5 bases from V and 4 bases from J; bases unmatched to any gene: 4. There are 14 residues in the CDR3. Here the CDR3 DNA reads TGTGCCAGCAGCGGGGACAGGGGCGGCTATGGCTACACCTTC. Its translation is CASSGDRGGYGYTF.

In DNA form, the CDR3 reads TGCGCCAGCAGCCGCCAGGGACAGCGACTCCGGTCCTATAATTCACCCCTCCACTTT. This sequence encodes CASSRQGQRLRSYNSPLHF. The V call is TRBV4-1, the J call TRBJ1-6; 7 bases are a match to TRBD1. CDR3 size: 19 residues. The germline CDR1 and CDR2 sequences are MGHRA and YSYEKL. V trimming: 4 bases; J trimming: 1 base; junction bases outside the gene matches: 13.

The rearrangement uses TRBV27 and TRBJ1-1; the D gene is possibly TRBD1 (5 bases). Germline loops: CDR1 MNHEY, CDR2 SMNVEV (reference sequence). This CDR3 region has 14 residues. Trimming took 2 bases from V and 2 from J, leaving 9 bases between them. The CDR3 is CASSLNWGNTEAFF. As DNA, the CDR3 is TGTGCCAGCAGTTTAAACTGGGGCAACACTGAAGCTTTCTTT.

V usage is TRBV6-6 and J usage is TRBJ1-6; TRBD1 might be the D (6 bases). CDR1 MNHNY and CDR2 SVGAGI come from the germline V gene (reference sequence). This CDR3 contains 16 residues. V lost 4 bases to trimming and J lost 1 base, with 11 bases between them. The CDR3 coding sequence is TGTGCCAGCAGTTGGACAGCAGATTCCTATAATTCACCCCTCCACTTT. It yields the protein CASSWTADSYNSPLHF.

The sample holds a few counts of this clone. The chain combines TRBV2 with TRBJ1-5; D uncertain. The CDR3 length is 14 residues. The germline V gene has CDR1 SNHLY and CDR2 FYNNEI. Trimming stripped 2 bases from V and 1 base from J, with 6 bases between. The CDR3 DNA is TGTGCCAGCAGTGAATCAGTAAGCAATCAGCCCCAGCATTTT. Protein: CASSESVSNQPQHF.

V usage is TRBV29-1 and J usage is TRBJ2-7; TRBD1 agrees at 8 bases. After removal of 0 bases from V and 0 bases from J, the junction contained 4 bases not matched to a gene. This CDR3 spans 15 amino acids. CDR1 SQVTM and CDR2 ANQGSEA come from the germline V gene. In DNA form, the CDR3 reads TGCAGCGTTGAAGATCGGGACAGGCACTCCTACGAGCAGTACTTC. Translation gives CSVEDRDRHSYEQYF.

The chain uses TRBV4-2 and TRBJ2-1; TRBD2 matches 11 bases. J lost 4 bases, V lost 6 bases, and 8 bases had no gene match. From germline, CDR1 is LGHNA and CDR2 YNFKEQ. The CDR3 runs to 16 residues. The CDR3 is CASRPGTSGLYNEQFF. The CDR3 DNA follows: TGTGCCAGCAGACCCGGGACTAGCGGTCTGTACAATGAGCAGTTCTTC.